The present TCR beta chain was sequenced within a study of shared clonotypes between healthy human individuals. Only in-frame clones appear in the TCRdb table, and some are missing; sequencing was by immunoSEQ multiplex PCR. The table has 2 million to 2.5 million clones, 93% seen once. The CDR3 spans 14 residues. Germline CDR1 and CDR2: SGDLS and YYNGEE. Trimming took off 4 bases at V and 2 bases at J, with 13 bases between the two ends. The chain is built from TRBV9 and TRBJ2-7, with D unclear. This sequence originates from a man aged 18 to 29 in good health. Some clones in this sample may be carry-over from other donors' samples. The sequencing input was naive CD4+ T cells from PBMCs. Subset: CD45RA+ positively selected. CDR3: CASSPVGLPYEQYF. CDR3 DNA: TGTGCCAGCAGCCCGGTTGGGCTCCCCTACGAGCAGTACTTC.